The 27 T cell receptor beta chains below were found in one sample sequenced in a study of blood T cell repertoires in COVID-19. Using immunoSEQ multiplex PCR, the repertoire was profiled, and TCRdb retains in-frame clones only, with some absent. The table lists approximately 35,000 clones, 88% of them singletons, with around 4.9% in the top ten. The sample comprised peripheral blood. These receptors all come from a woman aged 70-85 years with active COVID-19.

The rearrangement links TRBV9 to TRBJ2-2, with TRBD1 matching over 7 bases. The V gene end was trimmed by 4 bases and the J gene end by 0 bases; junction bases not matched to a gene: 9. The germline V gene encodes CDR1 SGDLS and CDR2 YYNGEE. The CDR3 sequence is 17 residues long. The CDR3 here is CASSPLGQAANTGELFF. CDR3 nucleotides: TGTGCCAGCAGCCCCCTAGGACAGGCGGCGAACACCGGGGAGCTGTTTTTT.

The V and J genes are TRBV6-2 or TRBV6-3 and TRBJ2-7, with D possibly TRBD2 on 6 matching bases. Germline V lookup: CDR1 MNHEY, CDR2 SVGEGT. The CDR3 sequence is 16 residues long. V lost 6 bases and J lost 6, with 24 bases in between. The CDR3 protein is CASSKLAGNSYSEQYF. The DNA for the CDR3 is TGTGCCAGCAGCAAGTTGGCGGGGAACAGCTACTCCGAGCAGTACTTC.

The chain combines TRBV10-3 with TRBJ1-2; D gene ambiguous. CDR1 and CDR2 from the germline V gene are ENHRY and SYGVKD. The CDR3 spans 14 residues. V lost 4 bases and J lost 4, with 13 bases in between. The CDR3 here is CAISVRVSPYGYTF. The CDR3 DNA is TGTGCCATCAGTGTTCGAGTTTCTCCCTATGGCTACACCTTC.

The genes are TRBV3-1 (or the pseudogene TRBV3-2) and TRBJ2-3; 13 bases are a match to TRBD2. Trimming took 3 bases from V and 2 from J; bases not matched to a gene: 2. The CDR3 is 16 residues long. Germline V lookup: CDR1 LGHDT, CDR2 YNNKEL (reference sequence). The CDR3 sequence is CASSQGLAGYTDTQYF. CDR3 coding DNA: TGTGCCAGCAGCCAGGGACTAGCGGGATACACAGATACGCAGTATTTT.

This chain connects TRBV2 to TRBJ2-5; D gene ambiguous. The CDR3 runs to 11 residues. The V end was cut by 6 bases, the J end by 2 bases, with 4 bases between. CDR1 is SNHLY, CDR2 FYNNEI, per germline. The DNA of the CDR3 is TGTGCCAGCAGCCCGCAAGAGACCCAGTACTTC. Translated: CASSPQETQYF.

This rearrangement joins TRBV10-3 to TRBJ1-2; a weak D match, TRBD1 (5 bases). V was trimmed by 4 bases and J by 2 bases, leaving 8 bases between them. Germline V gives CDR1 ENHRY, CDR2 SYGVKD. The CDR3 contains 13 residues. CDR3 sequence: CAISARENYGYTF. CDR3 nucleotides: TGTGCCATCAGTGCCAGGGAAAACTATGGCTACACCTTC.

The chain employs TRBV2 and TRBJ2-7; TRBD1 matches at 8 bases. Germline values: CDR1 SNHLY, CDR2 FYNNEI. The CDR3 totals 14 residues. Losses at the gene ends were 8 bases for V and 7 bases for J; bases not matched to a gene: 13. CDR3 sequence (DNA): TGTGCCAGCGAGGGGGGCAGGGGGCATGGAGAGCAGTACTTC. This encodes CASEGGRGHGEQYF.

By share, this clone counts as medium-sized. The V gene is TRBV6-1, the J gene TRBJ2-7, with 7 bases that match TRBD2. Germline V gene data show CDR1 as MNHNS and CDR2 as SASEGT. V was clipped by 1 base and J by 7 bases; unmatched bases: 10. The CDR3 is made up of 15 amino acids. CDR3 protein: CASSEGKAGVGEQYF. CDR3 in DNA: TGTGCCAGCAGTGAAGGGAAGGCGGGGGTAGGGGAGCAGTACTTC.

The chain links TRBV11-2 to TRBJ2-3, with TRBD2 matching over 9 bases. The CDR3 is made up of 14 amino acids. The V gene end was trimmed by 10 bases and the J gene end by 8 bases; junction bases not matched to a gene: 13. CDR1 is SGHAT and CDR2 is FQNNGV in the germline V gene. The DNA for the CDR3 is TGTGCCATCGCGGGGCGGGGGGGCCTTGGTACGCAGTATTTT. Protein product: CAIAGRGGLGTQYF. Filled out from reference TRBV11-2 and TRBJ2-3, the complete variable domain reads EAGVAQSPRYKIIEKRQSVAFWCNPISGHATLYWYQQILGQGPKLLIQFQNNGVVDDSQLPKDRFSAERLKGVDSTLKIQPAKLEDSAVYLCAIAGRGGLGTQYFGPGTRLTVL.

V usage is TRBV28 and J usage is TRBJ2-7, with 7 bases aligning to TRBD1. Germline assignment: CDR1 MDHEN and CDR2 SYDVKM. The junction had 5 bases not matched to a gene; V was cut back by 4 bases and J by 5 bases. The CDR3 length is 13 residues. The CDR3 DNA is TGTGCCAGCAGTTCGACAGGGACCGACGAGCAGTACTTC. It yields the protein CASSSTGTDEQYF.

V is TRBV30 and J is TRBJ2-3, with 9 bases matching TRBD2. The ends lost 3 bases at V and 4 bases at J; junction bases unmatched: 8. Germline CDR1 reads GTSNPN; CDR2 reads SVGIG (reference sequence). The CDR3 spans 15 residues. The CDR3 sequence is CAWSAGGRVADTQYF. The CDR3 DNA follows: TGTGCCTGGAGCGCGGGGGGGCGAGTCGCAGATACGCAGTATTTT.

The chain employs TRBV5-6 and TRBJ1-5; tentative D call: TRBD1 (5 bases). The length of the CDR3 is 16 residues. Germline loops: CDR1 SGHDT, CDR2 YYEEEE. V was cut by 1 base and J by 0 bases, with 11 bases left in between. CDR3 DNA: TGTGCCAGCAGCTTGCTGCAGGGCCCTAGCAATCAGCCCCAGCATTTT. Protein product: CASSLLQGPSNQPQHF. The entire variable domain, with the rest obtained from reference TRBV5-6 and TRBJ1-5, is as follows: DAGVTQSPTHLIKTRGQQVTLRCSPKSGHDTVSWYQQALGQGPQFIFQYYEEEERQRGNFPDRFSGHQFPNYSSELNVNALLLGDSALYLCASSLLQGPSNQPQHFGDGTRLSIL.

CDR3 DNA: TGCGCCAGCAGCCAAGTTCTATATTCCTCGGGATACGAGCAGTACTTC. It yields the protein CASSQVLYSSGYEQYF. The rearrangement links TRBV4-3 to TRBJ2-7, with D possibly being TRBD2 (5 bases). This CDR3 spans 16 amino acids. With 1 base removed from V and 4 bases from J, the gap between germline ends came to 17 bases. Germline V gene lookup returns CDR1 LGHNA and CDR2 YSLEER.

The V call is TRBV5-4, the J call TRBJ1-1; 10 nucleotides match TRBD1. The CDR3 runs to 14 residues. V lost 4 bases to trimming and J lost 4 bases; unmatched junction nucleotides: 4. CDR1 is SGHNT and CDR2 is YYREEE in the germline V gene (reference sequence). CDR3 in DNA: TGTGCCAGCAGCAAGGGACAGGGGCCCACTGAAGCTTTCTTT. It specifies CASSKGQGPTEAFF.

J is TRBJ1-6 and V is TRBV28, with D hard to call. The CDR3 length is 16 residues. Trimming pared 1 base from V and 8 bases from J, leaving 15 bases between. Per the germline V gene, CDR1 is MDHEN and CDR2 is SYDVKM. The CDR3 nucleotides are TGTGCCAGCAGTTTATTCGTCAGCCTGGAGGATTCACCCCTCCACTTT. Amino acid sequence: CASSLFVSLEDSPLHF.

J is TRBJ2-5 and V is TRBV9, with TRBD2 matching 7 bases. CDR3 size: 15 residues. CDR1 SGDLS and CDR2 YYNGEE come from the germline V gene. With V trimmed by 2 bases and J by 5 bases, 9 bases remained unmatched. This CDR3 is CASSVRAGLGETQYF. The CDR3 DNA follows: TGTGCCAGCAGCGTGAGAGCGGGGCTGGGCGAGACCCAGTACTTC. The variable domain in full, completed from reference TRBV9 and TRBJ2-5, reads DSGVTQTPKHLITATGQRVTLRCSPRSGDLSVYWYQQSLDQGLQFLIQYYNGEERAKGNILERFSAQQFPDLHSELNLSSLELGDSALYFCASSVRAGLGETQYFGPGTRLLVL.

This chain connects TRBV9 to TRBJ1-6; 7 nucleotides match TRBD1. Germline lookup yields CDR1 SGDLS and CDR2 YYNGEE. The CDR3 extends over 13 amino acids. V shed 3 bases and J 10 bases; nucleotides not matched to a gene: 4. The CDR3 region is CASSAWTGSPLHF. The DNA for the CDR3 is TGTGCCAGCAGCGCCTGGACAGGCTCACCCCTCCACTTT.

The J gene is TRBJ2-3, the V gene TRBV12-5, with TRBD2 identical over 8 bases. The ends lost 7 bases at V and 1 base at J; junction bases unmatched: 1. The germline gives CDR1 LGHNT, CDR2 FRNRAP. The CDR3 consists of 13 residues. CDR3 loop: CASERGCTDTQYF. The CDR3 DNA reads TGTGCTAGTGAGCGGGGGTGCACAGATACGCAGTATTTT.

This CDR3 is CASSLGGGEDTQYF. The CDR3 DNA sequence: TGTGCCAGCAGCTTGGGCGGGGGGGAAGATACGCAGTATTTT. V gene TRBV11-3 combines with J gene TRBJ2-3, with 9 bases that match TRBD2. This CDR3 is built from 14 residues. Germline assignment: CDR1 SGHNT and CDR2 YENEEA. V dropped 3 bases and J dropped 5; count of bases not matched to a gene: 3. The full variable domain, in which reference TRBV11-3 and TRBJ2-3 provide the parts outside the CDR3, is EAGVVQSPRYKIIEKKQPVAFWCNPISGHNTLYWYLQNLGQGPELLIRYENEEAVDDSQLPKDRFSAERLKGVDSTLKIQPAELGDSAVYLCASSLGGGEDTQYFGPGTRLTVL.

The chain carries TRBV30 and TRBJ1-5; weak D call: TRBD1 (6 bases). The CDR3 spans 13 residues. Trimming cost V 1 base and J 5 bases, with 9 bases left between them. Germline V gives CDR1 GTSNPN, CDR2 SVGIG (reference sequence). The CDR3 reads CAWSASGDQPQHF. DNA of the CDR3: TGTGCCTGGAGTGCATCAGGGGATCAGCCCCAGCATTTT.

The chain couples TRBV7-7 to TRBJ2-3; D might be TRBD1 (5 bases). V gave up 5 bases and J gave up 5 bases, with 11 bases separating them. There are 13 residues in the CDR3. Germline loops: CDR1 SSHAT, CDR2 FNYEAQ (reference sequence). For the CDR3, the DNA is TGTGCCAGCAGCCCAGGGTATGAAGATACGCAGTATTTT. It yields the protein CASSPGYEDTQYF.

This clone was observed a few times. The chain couples TRBV18 to TRBJ2-7, with 7 positions matching TRBD2. Germline lookup yields CDR1 KGHSH and CDR2 LQKENI. The CDR3 extends over 14 amino acids. Trimming cost V 5 bases and J 9 bases; bases outside gene matches: 13. CDR3 sequence reads: CASSFQGGVIGQYF. CDR3 coding DNA: TGTGCCAGCTCATTCCAGGGAGGGGTCATCGGGCAGTACTTC.

CDR3 protein: CSFRQGTEAFF. The DNA for the CDR3 is TGCAGCTTCCGACAGGGTACTGAAGCTTTCTTT. This chain uses TRBV29-1 with TRBJ1-1; 7 bases are shared with TRBD1. V gave up 8 bases and J gave up 5 bases; unmatched junction bases: 5. The germline V gene has CDR1 SQVTM and CDR2 ANQGSEA. The CDR3 sequence is 11 residues long.

The genes are TRBV5-6 and TRBJ2-1; D is possibly TRBD2 (5 bases). The CDR3 has 13 amino acids. V was pared by 2 bases and J by 9 bases, with 12 bases between. CDR1 is SGHDT and CDR2 is YYEEEE in the germline V gene. The CDR3 reads CASSLRASGEQFF. The CDR3 region has the DNA TGTGCCAGCAGCTTACGAGCGAGCGGTGAGCAGTTCTTC.

For the CDR3, the DNA is TGTGCCAGCACGACCTCGGGGGGCTTCCCCTACGAGCAGTACTTC. Translation: CASTTSGGFPYEQYF. The chain is built from TRBV6-5 and TRBJ2-7; D might be TRBD2 (7 bases). CDR1 is MNHEY, CDR2 SVGAGI, per germline. The CDR3 totals 15 residues. The ends were cut back, 7 bases at V and 2 bases at J, with 18 bases in the middle.

The chain carries TRBV7-2 and TRBJ2-3; tentatively, D is TRBD2 (7 bases). Between the trimmed V and J ends, which lost 5 bases and 1 base, there was a span of 16 bases. Looked up from germline, CDR1 is SGHTA and CDR2 is FQGNSA. The CDR3 has 16 residues. CDR3 in DNA: TGTGCCAGCAGCCCCCCGGGGGCGGGGGGCACAGATACGCAGTATTTT. This translates into CASSPPGAGGTDTQYF. Full variable domain (missing parts from reference TRBV7-2 and TRBJ2-3): GAGVSQSPSNKVTEKGKDVELRCDPISGHTALYWYRQSLGQGLEFLIYFQGNSAPDKSGLPSDRFSAERTGGSVSTLTIQRTQQEDSAVYLCASSPPGAGGTDTQYFGPGTRLTVL.

V is TRBV5-1 and J is TRBJ2-5; D might be TRBD2 (7 bases). Germline CDR1 is SGHRS and CDR2 is YFSETQ. The CDR3 has 18 amino acids. V was pared by 3 bases and J by 0 bases, with 21 bases between. The CDR3, as DNA: TGCGCCAGCAGCTGGGGGAACGGCGGGGGCCGGTACCAAGAGACCCAGTACTTC. Translated, it gives CASSWGNGGGRYQETQYF.